Here is one T cell receptor (beta chain) with its context. Its antigen is unidentified. The protocol was immunoSEQ multiplex PCR, while the TCRdb copy is restricted to in-frame clones and leaves out a portion. The sample contains fewer than 400,000 clones, about 74% of which appear only once. Nashville, Tennessee was home to all donors, each a Caucasian adult. These data belong to a study of shared clonotypes between healthy human individuals. Overall study findings and caveats: Non-shared clonotypes had lower generation probabilities than clonotypes shared by all four sorted-subset donors.

The CDR3 has 14 amino acids. Germline V gene data show CDR1 as MNHNY and CDR2 as SVGAGI (reference sequence). The V gene lost 0 bases and the J gene lost 4 bases, with 8 bases spanning the gap. The rearrangement joins TRBV6-6 to TRBJ2-3, with a weak D call TRBD1 (6 bases). The specimen sequenced was memory CD4+ T cells sorted from blood. Subset specified: CD45RA-negative fraction. The source is a man aged 25-40 years in good health. CDR3 in amino acids: CASSYSDSADTQYF. The CDR3 DNA follows: TGTGCCAGCAGTTACTCGGACAGCGCAGATACGCAGTATTTT.